This passage covers 23 T cell receptor beta chains from one sample sequenced in a study of CD8+ T cells in alopecia areata. Extracted RNA was reverse transcribed, and the resulting cDNA served as sequencing template. Only in-frame clones appear in the TCRdb table, and some are missing; sequencing was by immunoSEQ multiplex PCR. Here the sample spans roughly 170,000 clones, around 60% being singletons. The source was CD4+ T cells sorted from blood, collected at week 0. The origin of the receptors is a human donor with alopecia areata.

This clone was seen a few times. This chain joins TRBV7-3 and TRBJ2-3; D gene unclear. Trimming took 6 bases from V and 5 from J, leaving 12 bases between them. The CDR3 covers 13 residues. From germline, CDR1 is SGHTA and CDR2 FQGTGA. CDR3 sequence: CASSYDPLDTQYF. CDR3 sequence (DNA): TGTGCCAGCAGTTACGACCCACTAGATACGCAGTATTTT.

V gene TRBV30 combines with J gene TRBJ2-2, with TRBD1 matching 9 bases. The CDR3 extends over 16 amino acids. The V segment lost 4 bases and the J segment 7 bases; nucleotides outside the gene matches: 13. Per germline, CDR1 GTSNPN and CDR2 SVGIG (reference sequence). CDR3 DNA sequence: TGTGCCTGGATCAGATTTACAGGGGGCTTGATCGGGGAGCTGTTTTTT. Protein sequence: CAWIRFTGGLIGELFF.

This clone was counted between two and nine times. This chain connects TRBV6-5 to TRBJ2-7, with 7 bases fitting TRBD1. The J segment lost 4 bases and the V segment lost 2 bases, leaving 2 bases of the junction unmatched. This CDR3 region has 13 residues. Germline CDR1 is MNHEY and CDR2 is SVGAGI. Here the CDR3 DNA reads TGTGCCAGCAGTTACCGGGACAGATACGAGCAGTACTTC. This gives the protein CASSYRDRYEQYF.

The V call is TRBV7-8, the J call TRBJ2-2; 9 bases line up with TRBD1. This CDR3 comprises 16 residues. V lost 6 bases, J lost 1 base, and 6 bases stayed unmatched. Looked up from germline, CDR1 is SGHVS and CDR2 is FQNEAQ. DNA for the CDR3: TGTGCCAGCAGACCCGGGACAGGGATGAACACCGGGGAGCTGTTTTTT. Translating it yields CASRPGTGMNTGELFF.

This rearrangement joins TRBV4-2 to TRBJ1-6; the D gene is possibly TRBD1 (6 bases). CDR3 length: 13 amino acids. Germline-derived CDR1 and CDR2 are LGHNA and YNFKEQ. Trimming removed 5 bases at V and 5 bases at J, with 7 bases between. The CDR3 region has the DNA TGTGCCAGCAGCAGGGGGGATAATTCACCCCTCCACTTT. Translating gives CASSRGDNSPLHF.

The chain joins TRBV4-1 to TRBJ1-3; 8 positions agree with TRBD1. V dropped 4 bases and J dropped 3; count of bases not matched to a gene: 11. Germline V gene lookup returns CDR1 MGHRA and CDR2 YSYEKL. This CDR3 region has 17 residues. CDR3 protein: CASSPNPGGAGGNTIYF. DNA for the CDR3: TGCGCCAGCAGCCCTAACCCAGGGGGCGCGGGTGGAAACACCATATATTTT.

A few counts support this clone. The chain employs TRBV7-9 and TRBJ1-1; D not resolved. Germline assignment: CDR1 SEHNR and CDR2 FQNEAQ (reference sequence). The CDR3 length is 12 residues. V dropped 1 base and J dropped 4 bases, with 4 bases sitting between them. The CDR3 loop reads CASSLEVTEAFF. For the CDR3, the DNA is TGTGCCAGCAGCTTAGAGGTCACTGAAGCTTTCTTT.

The table lists this clone with a few counts. The chain combines TRBV12-5 with TRBJ1-5; 7 bases are a match to TRBD1. The length of the CDR3 is 13 residues. Trimming cost V 3 bases and J 11 bases; bases outside gene matches: 7. CDR1 is LGHNT, CDR2 FRNRAP, per germline. This CDR3 is CASGLGGSSSQHF. The CDR3 region has the DNA TGTGCTAGTGGTTTAGGGGGCTCTTCGTCCCAGCATTTT.

The chain is built from TRBV9 and TRBJ1-4, with D uncertain. CDR3 length: 15 amino acids. The germline gives CDR1 SGDLS, CDR2 YYNGEE. V was shortened by 0 bases and J by 4 bases, with 10 bases between the two germline ends. The CDR3 spells CASSVGALVNEKLFF. The CDR3, as DNA: TGTGCCAGCAGCGTAGGTGCGTTGGTTAATGAAAAACTGTTTTTT.

The rearrangement joins TRBV7-2 to TRBJ1-2, with a possible D match to TRBD1 (5 bases). V dropped 5 bases and J dropped 6 bases, with 10 bases sitting between them. The CDR3 has 12 amino acids. Germline CDR1 and CDR2: SGHTA and FQGNSA. CDR3: CASSLRQHGYTF. CDR3 DNA: TGTGCCAGCAGCCTCCGACAGCATGGCTACACCTTC.

The chain has TRBV4-1 and TRBJ1-5, with D unclear. With 4 bases removed from V and 0 bases from J, the gap between germline ends came to 7 bases. The CDR3 has 14 residues. Germline V gene data show CDR1 as MGHRA and CDR2 as YSYEKL. The CDR3 is CASSLGSSNQPQHF. CDR3 nucleotide sequence: TGCGCCAGCAGCCTCGGTTCTAGCAATCAGCCCCAGCATTTT.

A few counts support this clone. V usage is TRBV10-3 and J usage is TRBJ2-5; D remains unclear. Germline-derived CDR1 and CDR2 are ENHRY and SYGVKD. Trimming left V 7 bases short and J 0 bases short, with 9 bases between. The CDR3 consists of 13 residues. CDR3 in amino acids: CAIMAGDQETQYF. CDR3 in DNA: TGTGCCATCATGGCTGGAGACCAAGAGACCCAGTACTTC.

This sequence joins TRBV6-6 and TRBJ2-3; D is ambiguous. CDR3 length: 16 residues. Germline loops: CDR1 MNHNY, CDR2 SVGAGI (reference sequence). Deletions cut 5 bases from V and 4 bases from J, with 19 bases between. Here the CDR3 DNA reads TGTGCCAGCAGTCTCCCCCCCCCGAAAGGGTCAGATACGCAGTATTTT. Amino acids: CASSLPPPKGSDTQYF.

This sequence joins TRBV29-1 and TRBJ1-5; D call uncertain. V shed 4 bases and J shed 0 bases, with 7 bases lying between them. From germline, CDR1 is SQVTM and CDR2 ANQGSEA. This CDR3 contains 13 residues. CDR3 DNA: TGCAGCGTTGGGGAGAATAGCAATCAGCCCCAGCATTTT. The encoded protein is CSVGENSNQPQHF.

The sample holds one count of this clone. V gene TRBV7-8 combines with J gene TRBJ2-6; D is undetermined. CDR1 SGHVS and CDR2 FQNEAQ come from the germline V gene. Deletions cut 3 bases from V and 1 base from J, with 1 base between. The CDR3 spans 13 residues. The CDR3 spells CASSFSGANVLTF. Here the CDR3 DNA reads TGTGCCAGCAGCTTTTCTGGGGCCAACGTCCTGACTTTC.

Only one count was recorded for this clone. The rearrangement uses TRBV29-1 and TRBJ2-1; no firm D call. The CDR3 covers 13 residues. The V gene lost 7 bases and the J gene lost 3 bases, with 13 bases spanning the gap. Germline-derived CDR1 and CDR2 are SQVTM and ANQGSEA. CDR3 DNA: TGCAGCGGTGGGCCTTCCCTCTACAATGAGCAGTTCTTC. It translates to CSGGPSLYNEQFF.

This chain uses TRBV27 with TRBJ2-5, with D perhaps TRBD1 or TRBD2 (6 bases each). This CDR3 contains 16 residues. Trimming left V 6 bases short and J 4 bases short, with 21 bases between. Per the germline V gene, CDR1 is MNHEY and CDR2 is SMNVEV (reference sequence). CDR3 bases: TGTGCCAGCAGCGGCCTATGGGTAGGGGGGCGAGAGACCCAGTACTTC. It encodes CASSGLWVGGRETQYF.

This clone appeared a few times. The gene calls are TRBV29-1 and TRBJ1-4; no definite D call. The germline V and J ends were trimmed by 0 bases and 5 bases, with 10 bases remaining between them. The CDR3 spans 14 residues. Germline V gives CDR1 SQVTM, CDR2 ANQGSEA. CDR3 loop: CSVEDGLGNEKLFF. DNA of the CDR3: TGCAGCGTTGAAGATGGGTTGGGGAATGAAAAACTGTTTTTT.

This clone has only a few counts. This chain links TRBV11-2 with TRBJ1-6; D remains unclear. The CDR3 spans 12 residues. Germline V lookup: CDR1 SGHAT, CDR2 FQNNGV. Trimming took 7 bases from V and 10 from J, leaving 11 bases between them. The CDR3 loop is CASTQDVSPLHF. For the CDR3, the DNA is TGTGCCAGCACCCAAGATGTGTCACCCCTCCACTTT.

J is TRBJ2-3 and V is TRBV6-8, with TRBD1 identical over 8 bases. CDR1 is MNHGY and CDR2 is SAAAGT in the germline V gene. Unmatched junction bases numbered 20, after V lost 5 bases and J lost 10 bases. This CDR3 is 17 amino acids long. The CDR3 loop reads CASSKAIGTGYIEAQYF. The CDR3 DNA sequence: TGTGCCAGCAGTAAAGCCATCGGGACAGGTTATATTGAGGCGCAGTATTTT.

This clone occurred a few times. The chain couples TRBV27 to TRBJ2-1; D gene unclear. In germline, CDR1 is MNHEY, CDR2 SMNVEV (reference sequence). V was shortened by 0 bases and J by 9 bases, with 6 bases between the two germline ends. The CDR3 covers 12 residues. As DNA, the CDR3 is TGTGCCAGCAGTTTATCGAGGAGTGAGCAGTTCTTC. Its translation is CASSLSRSEQFF.

This clone was detected only a few times. J is TRBJ2-3 and V is TRBV30; tentative D call: TRBD2 (5 bases). Deletions cut 1 base from V and 5 bases from J, with 13 bases between. Germline values: CDR1 GTSNPN, CDR2 SVGIG (reference sequence). The CDR3 sequence is 14 residues long. Written as DNA, the CDR3 is TGTGCCTGGAGTGAATCTTCGGCGGGAGATACGCAGTATTTT. Encoded protein: CAWSESSAGDTQYF. Variable domain in full (rest from reference TRBV30 and TRBJ2-3): SQTIHQWPATLVQPVGSPLSLECTVEGTSNPNLYWYRQAAGRGLQLLFYSVGIGQISSEVPQNLSASRPQDRQFILSSKKLLLSDSGFYLCAWSESSAGDTQYFGPGTRLTVL.

V gene TRBV5-4 combines with J gene TRBJ1-1; D is uncertain. This CDR3 has 13 amino acids. Germline CDR1 is SGHNT and CDR2 is YYREEE (reference sequence). V was cut by 3 bases and J by 4 bases, with 10 bases left in between. CDR3 DNA sequence: TGTGCCAGCAGCTCCGGGCTGAGCACTGAAGCTTTCTTT. Translation: CASSSGLSTEAFF.